These 30 T cell receptor beta chains came from one sample sequenced in a study of blood T cell repertoires in COVID-19 (dated by TCRdb to the early 2020s). To prepare the library, the immunoSEQ multiplex PCR assay was applied. In its TCRdb copy, this immuneACCESS table keeps in-frame sequences only and misses some clones. Where compared with another copy, unresolved V genes explain less than half of these, and the others have no known cause. The sample table lists about 400,000 clones, approximately 86% of them with a count of one. The ten largest clones represent roughly 2% of the sample. Sequences were obtained from PBMCs or T cells enriched from blood (not recorded which). The receptors were gathered from a woman aged 35 to 49 with acute COVID-19.

The chain links TRBV2 to TRBJ1-1; D gene uncertain. Trimming took 4 bases from V and 6 from J, leaving 12 bases between them. The CDR3 loop spans 13 amino acids. Germline lookup yields CDR1 SNHLY and CDR2 FYNNEI. DNA for the CDR3: TGTGCCAGCAGTGTCGCGGGCTTTGCTGAAGCTTTCTTT. Encoded protein: CASSVAGFAEAFF. The full variable domain, its missing parts supplied by reference TRBV2 and TRBJ1-1, is EPEVTQTPSHQVTQMGQEVILRCVPISNHLYFYWYRQILGQKVEFLVSFYNNEISEKSEIFDDQFSVERPDGSNFTLKIRSTKLEDSAMYFCASSVAGFAEAFFGQGTRLTVV.

The genes are TRBV3-1 (or the pseudogene TRBV3-2) and TRBJ1-1; D might be TRBD1 (5 bases). CDR1 and CDR2 (germline): LGHDT, YNNKEL (reference sequence). Trimming took 4 bases from V and 1 from J, leaving 16 bases between them. CDR3 length equals 16 residues. CDR3 in amino acids: CASSPTRRGPNTEAFF. The CDR3 bases are TGTGCCAGCAGCCCTACCCGGCGGGGCCCGAACACTGAAGCTTTCTTT.

This chain joins TRBV24-1 and TRBJ1-2, with D perhaps matching TRBD1 (5 bases). The V gene's germline CDR1 is KGHDR and CDR2 SFDVKD. V lost 3 bases, J lost 7 bases, and 11 bases lay in between. CDR3 size: 13 residues. The CDR3 here is CATSDPQGIGYTF. For the CDR3, the DNA is TGTGCCACCAGTGATCCTCAGGGTATTGGCTACACCTTC.

The chain uses TRBV7-8 and TRBJ2-2; the match to TRBD2 covers 7 bases. Germline CDR1 is SGHVS and CDR2 is FQNEAQ. With V trimmed by 5 bases and J by 0 bases, 9 bases remained unmatched. The CDR3 runs to 17 residues. For the CDR3, the DNA is TGTGCCAGCAGCCAAGAAGGTCGGGGGGCGAACACCGGGGAGCTGTTTTTT. Residues: CASSQEGRGANTGELFF.

This clone was seen once. This rearrangement joins TRBV30 to TRBJ1-4; unclear D gene. Germline V gene data show CDR1 as GTSNPN and CDR2 as SVGIG (reference sequence). The CDR3 extends over 12 amino acids. V gave up 1 base and J gave up 10 bases, with 10 bases separating them. The CDR3 nucleotides read TGTGCCTGGAGTGAGACTATAGGAAAACTGTTTTTT. Its translation is CAWSETIGKLFF.

The gene calls are TRBV2 and TRBJ1-5, with TRBD1 identical over 7 bases. The V gene's germline CDR1 is SNHLY and CDR2 FYNNEI. The ends lost 6 bases at V and 4 bases at J; junction bases unmatched: 3. The CDR3 is 13 residues long. The CDR3 is CASSRDSNQPQHF. The CDR3 DNA reads TGTGCCAGCAGCCGGGACAGTAATCAGCCCCAGCATTTT.

The DNA of the CDR3 is TGCGCCAGCAGCCCCGTAGCGGGGGGCGGGTACAATGAGCAGTTCTTC. This gives the protein CASSPVAGGGYNEQFF. The V gene is TRBV5-1, the J gene TRBJ2-1, with TRBD2 identical over 10 bases. V lost 4 bases to trimming and J lost 4 bases; unmatched junction nucleotides: 8. This CDR3 is 16 amino acids long. CDR1 and CDR2 (germline): SGHRS, YFSETQ.

V and J are TRBV2 and TRBJ2-2; D remains ambiguous. V was shortened by 6 bases and J by 1 base, with 9 bases between the two germline ends. The CDR3 sequence is 14 residues long. Germline V gives CDR1 SNHLY, CDR2 FYNNEI. CDR3 bases: TGTGCCAGCAGGGCAACAGTGAACACCGGGGAGCTGTTTTTT. Its translation is CASRATVNTGELFF.

J is TRBJ1-1 and V is TRBV18; the match to TRBD1 covers 7 bases. Germline loops: CDR1 KGHSH, CDR2 LQKENI. CDR3 length equals 13 residues. Trimming removed 2 bases from V and 11 bases from J; junction bases left unmatched: 8. CDR3 sequence (DNA): TGTGCCAGCTCACCAGGCACAGGGGACCCCGCTTTCTTT. It is translated as CASSPGTGDPAFF.

The chain joins TRBV11-3 to TRBJ1-1, with D possibly matching TRBD1 (5 bases). The CDR3 spans 15 residues. Germline V lookup: CDR1 SGHNT, CDR2 YENEEA. V was cut by 1 base and J by 5 bases, with 14 bases left in between. CDR3 sequence: CASSLGGTEGTEAFF. CDR3 coding DNA: TGTGCCAGCAGCTTAGGAGGGACGGAGGGGACTGAAGCTTTCTTT.

CDR3 in DNA: TGTGCCAGCAGCTCCGGCGCAGGGGGCGTTATCGACGCTGAAGCTTTCTTT. Translated: CASSSGAGGVIDAEAFF. The gene calls are TRBV5-4 and TRBJ1-1; TRBD1 aligns across 8 bases. This CDR3 contains 17 residues. Germline V gene sequence: CDR1 SGHNT, CDR2 YYREEE (reference sequence). V lost 3 bases, J lost 6 bases, and 16 bases stayed unmatched. Complete variable domain (other parts from reference TRBV5-4 and TRBJ1-1): ETGVTQSPTHLIKTRGQQVTLRCSSQSGHNTVSWYQQALGQGPQFIFQYYREEENGRGNFPPRFSGLQFPNYSSELNVNALELDDSALYLCASSSGAGGVIDAEAFFGQGTRLTVV.

The chain carries TRBV18 and TRBJ1-1, with D possibly TRBD1 on 5 matching bases. Germline assignment: CDR1 KGHSH and CDR2 LQKENI. CDR3 length: 17 residues. Trimming shortened V by 1 base and J by 3 bases, and 18 bases separated the two germline ends. The DNA of the CDR3 is TGTGCCAGCTCACCACGGAATTTGCAGGGTAGGGACACTGAAGCTTTCTTT. Translating gives CASSPRNLQGRDTEAFF.

The chain recombines TRBV5-1 with TRBJ1-1; D not certain. V was cut by 5 bases and J by 3 bases, with 17 bases left in between. CDR1 is SGHRS, CDR2 YFSETQ, per germline. The CDR3 totals 15 residues. The CDR3 DNA reads as TGCGCCAGCAGTCCCGGGTCTAGGAGACACACTGAAGCTTTCTTT. As protein: CASSPGSRRHTEAFF.

The chain has TRBV2 and TRBJ1-5, with 10 bases matching TRBD1. Trimming removed 2 bases from V and 3 bases from J; junction bases left unmatched: 4. Germline CDR1 reads SNHLY; CDR2 reads FYNNEI. This CDR3 is built from 16 residues. CDR3 sequence reads: CASSERQGALNQPQHF. CDR3 nucleotides: TGTGCCAGCAGTGAAAGACAGGGGGCACTCAATCAGCCCCAGCATTTT.

For the CDR3, the DNA is TGTGCCAGCAGCGCGGGACAGATGAACACTGAAGCTTTCTTT. Residues: CASSAGQMNTEAFF. The chain carries TRBV3-1 (or the pseudogene TRBV3-2) and TRBJ1-1, with 7 bases that match TRBD1. Germline assignment: CDR1 LGHDT and CDR2 YNNKEL (reference sequence). With 5 bases clipped from V and 0 bases from J, the junction kept 3 bases outside the gene matches. This CDR3 has 14 residues.

This clone was counted once. J is TRBJ2-5 and V is TRBV19; D perhaps matches TRBD1 (5 bases). The V gene's germline CDR1 is LNHDA and CDR2 SQIVND (reference sequence). The CDR3 spans 15 residues. V was clipped by 5 bases and J by 2 bases, with 15 bases between them. The CDR3 sequence: CASSAGSGYQETQYF. DNA of the CDR3: TGTGCCAGTAGTGCCGGGTCAGGGTATCAAGAGACCCAGTACTTC.

This sequence joins TRBV5-1 and TRBJ2-1; D gene ambiguous. Germline V CDR1 and CDR2: SGHRS, YFSETQ. V dropped 4 bases and J dropped 2 bases, with 10 bases sitting between them. This CDR3 comprises 14 residues. For the CDR3, the DNA is TGCGCCAGCAGCCTCAGGCTAACCTACAATGAGCAGTTCTTC. Protein sequence: CASSLRLTYNEQFF.

The CDR3 bases are TGTGCCAGCTCACCACGGGAAGGGGGAGGGACTGAAGCTTTCTTT. Residues: CASSPREGGGTEAFF. V usage is TRBV18 and J usage is TRBJ1-1; D is possibly TRBD1 (6 bases). Trimming took 1 base from V and 5 from J, leaving 14 bases between them. Germline V CDR1 and CDR2: KGHSH, LQKENI. The CDR3 spans 15 residues.

The chain joins TRBV5-1 to TRBJ1-1; D is possibly TRBD1 (6 bases). The CDR3 covers 12 residues. V was clipped by 3 bases and J by 6 bases, with 9 bases between them. Germline CDR1 is SGHRS and CDR2 is YFSETQ. CDR3 DNA: TGCGCCAGCAGCTCCGAGGGGGCTGAAGCTTTCTTT. Its translation: CASSSEGAEAFF.

The chain joins TRBV6-5 to TRBJ1-6; weak D call: TRBD1 (5 bases). With 2 bases removed from V and 10 bases from J, the gap between germline ends came to 9 bases. CDR1 and CDR2 from the germline V gene are MNHEY and SVGAGI. CDR3 length equals 13 residues. The CDR3 region is CASSYAGDSPLHF. The CDR3 DNA reads TGTGCCAGCAGTTACGCGGGGGACTCACCCCTCCACTTT.

A note on this clone: This CDR3 is also generated by other DNA sequences in the sample. The chain uses TRBV5-6 and TRBJ2-7, with 11 bases aligning to TRBD1. Germline lookup yields CDR1 SGHDT and CDR2 YYEEEE. After removal of 3 bases from V and 4 bases from J, the junction contained 3 bases not matched to a gene. This CDR3 is 14 amino acids long. The CDR3 DNA follows: TGTGCCAGCAGCTCCGGGACAGGGGGGTACGAGCAGTACTTC. The encoded protein is CASSSGTGGYEQYF.

The chain employs TRBV25-1 and TRBJ1-2; no clear D. Germline values: CDR1 MGHDK, CDR2 SYGVNS. V lost 6 bases, J lost 8 bases, and 13 bases lay in between. The CDR3 loop spans 12 amino acids. The DNA for the CDR3 is TGTGCCAGCAGAGGTCTAGCACAGGGCTACACCTTC. Its protein product is CASRGLAQGYTF.

This chain links TRBV6-5 with TRBJ1-5; 8 bases map to TRBD1. J was trimmed by 4 bases and V by 4 bases; bases with no gene match: 3. Germline V CDR1 and CDR2: MNHEY, SVGAGI. The CDR3 length is 14 residues. CDR3 sequence reads: CASSLNRGNQPQHF. The CDR3 DNA reads TGTGCCAGCAGTTTAAACAGGGGGAATCAGCCCCAGCATTTT.

The V and J genes are TRBV3-1 (or the pseudogene TRBV3-2) and TRBJ2-5; D is perhaps TRBD1 (5 bases). V was clipped by 0 bases and J by 5 bases, with 16 bases between them. Germline lookup yields CDR1 LGHDT and CDR2 YNNKEL (reference sequence). CDR3 length equals 16 residues. The CDR3 loop is CASSQDRGRVWETQYF. As DNA, the CDR3 is TGTGCCAGCAGCCAAGACCGAGGCAGGGTATGGGAGACCCAGTACTTC.

This chain links TRBV4-1 with TRBJ2-7; D unresolved. V was clipped by 0 bases and J by 2 bases, with 11 bases between them. Germline V gene sequence: CDR1 MGHRA, CDR2 YSYEKL. The CDR3 runs to 15 residues. CDR3 residues: CASSQDLLLTYEQYF. CDR3 sequence (DNA): TGCGCCAGCAGCCAAGATCTACTTCTTACCTACGAGCAGTACTTC.

The chain links TRBV4-2 to TRBJ2-5; 8 bases fit TRBD1. J was trimmed by 5 bases and V by 6 bases; bases with no gene match: 11. The germline CDR1 and CDR2 sequences are LGHNA and YNFKEQ. CDR3 length: 15 residues. As DNA, the CDR3 is TGTGCCAGCAGTACCTCCAGGGGGCGAGGGGAGACCCAGTACTTC. Residues: CASSTSRGRGETQYF.

There are a few counts of this clone. The chain joins TRBV4-2 to TRBJ1-2, with D unresolved. Germline V gives CDR1 LGHNA, CDR2 YNFKEQ. Between the trimmed V and J ends, which lost 0 bases and 4 bases, there was a span of 12 bases. The CDR3 sequence is 15 residues long. For the CDR3, the DNA is TGTGCCAGCAGCCAAGATCGGGAGGGCCGCTATGGCTACACCTTC. Translation: CASSQDREGRYGYTF.

This clone showed up just a few times. The V gene is TRBV3-1 (or the pseudogene TRBV3-2), the J gene TRBJ1-1, with TRBD1 identical over 9 bases. Germline V lookup: CDR1 LGHDT, CDR2 YNNKEL (reference sequence). The V gene end was trimmed by 2 bases and the J gene end by 7 bases; junction bases not matched to a gene: 5. The CDR3 sequence is 14 residues long. The CDR3 is CASSQHTGGGEAFF. In nucleotides, the CDR3 is TGTGCCAGCAGCCAACATACAGGGGGCGGTGAAGCTTTCTTT.

The rearrangement uses TRBV18 and TRBJ1-3, with no clear D. The germline CDR1 and CDR2 sequences are KGHSH and LQKENI. The V gene lost 3 bases and the J gene lost 1 base, with 10 bases spanning the gap. The CDR3 spans 15 residues. The CDR3 DNA follows: TGTGCCAGCTCACCCCCAACTATTTCTGGAAACACCATATATTTT. Amino acids: CASSPPTISGNTIYF.

V and J are TRBV29-1 and TRBJ2-7, with 12 bases lining up with TRBD1. V was clipped by 3 bases and J by 3 bases; unmatched bases: 12. CDR3 length: 17 amino acids. Germline CDR1 and CDR2: SQVTM and ANQGSEA. CDR3 residues: CSVEKPSGQGAGYEQYF. CDR3 in DNA: TGCAGCGTTGAGAAACCCTCGGGACAGGGGGCGGGCTACGAGCAGTACTTC.